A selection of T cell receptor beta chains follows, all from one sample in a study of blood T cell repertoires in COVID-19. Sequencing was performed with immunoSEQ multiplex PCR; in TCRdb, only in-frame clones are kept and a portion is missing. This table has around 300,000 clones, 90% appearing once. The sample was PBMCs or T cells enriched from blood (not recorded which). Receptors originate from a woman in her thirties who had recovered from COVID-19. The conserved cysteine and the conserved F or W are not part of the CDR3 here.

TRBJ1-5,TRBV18,ASSPIGTGSLNQPQH
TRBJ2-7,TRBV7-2,ASSLPRGRVAYEQY
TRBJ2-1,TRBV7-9,ASSPQGAGQF
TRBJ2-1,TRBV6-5,ASSIGTSGSTEQF
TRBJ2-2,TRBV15,ATSREGLNTGELF
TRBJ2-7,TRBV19,ASSLTGTGRGEQY
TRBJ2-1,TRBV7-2,ASSSAAGGRGEQF
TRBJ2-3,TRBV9,ASSVATSGSLDTQY
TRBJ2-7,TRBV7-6,ASSATGQGYEQY
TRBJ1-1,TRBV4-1,ASSQAPLSEAF
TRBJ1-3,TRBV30,AWSDWRGLGNTIY
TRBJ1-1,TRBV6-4,ASRAIPGANTEAF
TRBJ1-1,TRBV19,ASSASGQGNTEAF
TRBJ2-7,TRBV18,ASSPLDSYEQY
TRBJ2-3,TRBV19,ASSMAGLTDTQY
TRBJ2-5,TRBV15,ATSRGGLREETQY
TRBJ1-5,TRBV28,ASSLWADQPQH
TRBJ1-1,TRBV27,ASRQGPNTEAF
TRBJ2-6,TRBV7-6,ASSLDPSSGANVLT
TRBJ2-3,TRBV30,AWNAGSTDTQY
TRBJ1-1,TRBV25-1,ASSDLHKNTEAF
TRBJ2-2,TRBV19,ASSNPGSTGELF
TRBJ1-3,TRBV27,ASSSTGGVGNTIY
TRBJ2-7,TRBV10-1,AGTSASYEQY
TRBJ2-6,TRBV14,ASSPGPGLAVSGANVLT
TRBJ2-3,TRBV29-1,SVGGGPQDTQY
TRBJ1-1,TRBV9,ASSPPPRTGAVGTEAF
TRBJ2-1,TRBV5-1,ASSYAPGLAGANEQF